These 20 T cell receptor beta chains were sequenced from one sample in a study of blood T cells in healthy people across ages (dated by TCRdb to about 2015). Libraries came from 5' RACE. These reads were obtained on an Illumina HiSeq 2500. The second PCR ran for roughly 7 to 12 cycles and used a J-beta primer mix along with a sample-barcoded 5' primer. TCRdb applied fastp at Q25 and MiXCR to the public reads, then kept only in-frame beta chains. Every entry covers one CDR3 protein and lists the most common genes and DNA from its rows. This sample holds 550,000 to 750,000 distinct CDR3 sequences; over 20% were observed only once. Approximately 3.6% of the sample belongs to the ten largest clones. Material for sequencing was blood. Receptors were obtained from a man in his 70s in good health.

Comment on this clonotype: A much larger clone lies a single base off, so this may be a read error. The chain carries TRBV29-1 and TRBJ2-7; 9 nucleotides align to TRBD1. V shed 6 bases, J shed 4 bases, and the junction held 10 bases outside the gene matches. The germline gives CDR1 SQVTM, CDR2 ANQGSEA. The CDR3 totals 14 residues. The CDR3 sequence: CSVATLGQGYEQYF. The DNA of the CDR3 is TGCAGCGTAGCTACACTGGGACAGGGTTACGAGCAGTACTTC.

The CDR3 here is CASSVEAMVRGGEKLFF. In DNA, the CDR3 is TGTGCCAGCAGCGTAGAAGCAATGGTTAGGGGAGGTGAAAAACTGTTTTTT. The V and J genes are TRBV9 and TRBJ1-4; a possible D gene is TRBD1 (5 bases). With 0 bases removed from V and 7 bases from J, the gap between germline ends came to 19 bases. The germline V gene has CDR1 SGDLS and CDR2 YYNGEE. The CDR3 spans 17 residues.

The rearrangement joins TRBV12-3 or TRBV12-4 to TRBJ2-3; possible D gene TRBD1, 5 bases. The CDR3 sequence is 12 residues long. Between the trimmed V and J ends, which lost 5 bases and 4 bases, there was a span of 7 bases. The CDR3 DNA reads TGTGCCAGCAGTGAGACAGCAGATACGCAGTATTTT. Amino acids: CASSETADTQYF.

This clonotype was seen a few times. This may arise from a read error, as a much more abundant clone is one base away. This rearrangement joins TRBV10-3 to TRBJ2-1; 14 bases agree with TRBD2. Germline loops: CDR1 ENHRY, CDR2 SYGVKD. The ends lost 8 bases at V and 7 bases at J; junction bases unmatched: 10. The CDR3 sequence is 16 residues long. CDR3 sequence reads: CAIGDTGTSGSNEQFF. The CDR3 DNA reads as TGTGCCATCGGCGACACCGGGACTAGCGGGAGTAATGAGCAGTTCTTC.

V gene TRBV9 combines with J gene TRBJ2-1, with D uncertain. The ends were cut back, 0 bases at V and 12 bases at J, with 13 bases in the middle. The CDR3 covers 13 residues. CDR1 is SGDLS, CDR2 YYNGEE, per germline. The CDR3 loop is CASSVAWGDVQFF. Written as DNA, the CDR3 is TGTGCCAGCAGCGTAGCGTGGGGTGATGTGCAGTTCTTC.

This clonotype was seen more than once but under ten times. The chain carries TRBV2 and TRBJ2-5, with D possibly matching TRBD1 (5 bases). Germline V gives CDR1 SNHLY, CDR2 FYNNEI. V was clipped by 1 base and J by 5 bases, with 11 bases between them. The length of the CDR3 is 14 residues. CDR3 DNA sequence: TGTGCCAGCAGTGAAGTGGAAGGGGATGAGACCCAGTACTTC. This translates into CASSEVEGDETQYF.

This clonotype was observed once. This CDR3 reads CASSLTGVNEQYF. DNA for the CDR3: TGTGCCAGCAGTTTAACAGGGGTTAACGAGCAGTACTTC. This chain connects TRBV28 to TRBJ2-7; 7 positions agree with TRBD1. The CDR3 is 13 amino acids. The V gene's germline CDR1 is MDHEN and CDR2 SYDVKM. Losses at the gene ends were 2 bases for V and 5 bases for J; bases not matched to a gene: 3. The entire variable domain, with the rest obtained from reference TRBV28 and TRBJ2-7, is as follows: DVKVTQSSRYLVKRTGEKVFLECVQDMDHENMFWYRQDPGLGLRLIYFSYDVKMKEKGDIPEGYSVSREKKERFSLILESASTNQTSMYLCASSLTGVNEQYFGPGTRLTVT.

The chain has TRBV27 and TRBJ1-4, with D possibly being TRBD1 (5 bases). This CDR3 comprises 15 residues. Trimming took off 5 bases at V and 4 bases at J, with 14 bases between the two ends. Looked up from germline, CDR1 is MNHEY and CDR2 is SMNVEV (reference sequence). The CDR3 sequence is CASSPGAGVNEKLFF. The DNA of the CDR3 is TGTGCCAGCAGTCCCGGGGCCGGGGTTAATGAAAAACTGTTTTTT.

This clonotype was counted between two and nine times. No conserved phenylalanine or tryptophan is present at the end of the CDR3, so a read error is the likely explanation. This chain connects TRBV18 to TRBJ2-5; tentatively, D is TRBD1 or TRBD2 (5 bases each). The germline V and J ends were trimmed by 3 bases and 4 bases, with 15 bases remaining between them. Per the germline V gene, CDR1 is KGHSH and CDR2 is LQKENI. This CDR3 is built from 15 residues. In DNA, the CDR3 is TGTGCCAGCTCACCCTCGAAGGGTGGGGGAGAGACCCAGTACCTC. Encoded protein: CASSPSKGGGETQYL.

The rearrangement uses TRBV4-2 and TRBJ1-4; 8 bases match TRBD1. The V gene end was trimmed by 4 bases and the J gene end by 2 bases; junction bases not matched to a gene: 9. Per the germline V gene, CDR1 is LGHNA and CDR2 is YNFKEQ. CDR3 length equals 17 residues. CDR3 DNA: TGTGCCAGCAGCCGAAACCGGGACAGGAGGACTAATGAAAAACTGTTTTTT. Translation: CASSRNRDRRTNEKLFF.

In its sample, this clonotype was seen a few times. The rearrangement uses TRBV7-9 and TRBJ2-1; D ambiguous. Germline V gene lookup returns CDR1 SEHNR and CDR2 FQNEAQ (reference sequence). The V gene lost 3 bases and the J gene lost 0 bases, with 9 bases spanning the gap. The CDR3 length is 15 residues. The CDR3 region has the DNA TGTGCCAGCAGCTTTGGCTTATCCTCCTACAATGAGCAGTTCTTC. It yields the protein CASSFGLSSYNEQFF.

The chain employs TRBV4-2 and TRBJ2-3; unclear D gene. CDR3 length equals 15 residues. Germline CDR1 and CDR2: LGHNA and YNFKEQ. Trimming left V 1 base short and J 6 bases short, with 14 bases between. CDR3 residues: CASSQGSAAGDTQYF. The CDR3 coding sequence is TGTGCCAGCAGCCAAGGATCGGCGGCCGGGGATACGCAGTATTTT.

In its sample, this clonotype was seen many times. The V and J genes are TRBV29-1 and TRBJ2-5, with 8 bases identical to TRBD1. Trimming took 4 bases from V and 4 from J; bases not matched to a gene: 2. There are 12 residues in the CDR3. In germline, CDR1 is SQVTM, CDR2 ANQGSEA. The CDR3: CSVAQGGETQYF. CDR3 in DNA: TGCAGCGTTGCACAGGGGGGAGAGACCCAGTACTTC.

This clonotype was observed a single time. The chain joins TRBV6-5 to TRBJ1-2, with D tentatively TRBD1 (6 bases). The V end was cut by 7 bases, the J end by 2 bases, with 11 bases between. Germline CDR1 reads MNHEY; CDR2 reads SVGAGI. The CDR3 is 13 residues long. CDR3 residues: CASKEGTNYGYTF. The CDR3 bases are TGTGCCAGCAAAGAGGGGACAAACTATGGCTACACCTTC.

This clonotype was detected a few times. Its ends do not fully match the called genes, so a read error is possible. The chain joins TRBV5-1 to TRBJ2-1; tentatively, D is TRBD1 (6 bases). Germline loops: CDR1 SGHRS, CDR2 YFSETQ. CDR3 length: 15 residues. CDR3 nucleotides: TGTGCCAGCAGCTTAGGGGCAGGGGTATACAATGAGCAGTTCTTC. Amino acid sequence: CASSLGAGVYNEQFF.

V usage is TRBV18 and J usage is TRBJ2-5, with 8 positions matching TRBD1. This CDR3 is 14 amino acids long. Germline V gene sequence: CDR1 KGHSH, CDR2 LQKENI. J was trimmed by 4 bases and V by 3 bases; bases with no gene match: 4. CDR3 coding DNA: TGTGCCAGCTCACCTTTGGACAGGGTAGAGACCCAGTACTTC. The encoded protein is CASSPLDRVETQYF.

This rearrangement joins TRBV6-1 to TRBJ2-5; 10 bases align to TRBD1. The CDR3 sequence is 15 residues long. V gave up 4 bases and J gave up 4 bases; unmatched junction bases: 6. Germline V gene lookup returns CDR1 MNHNS and CDR2 SASEGT. This CDR3 reads CASSGGTGVSETQYF. Written as DNA, the CDR3 is TGTGCCAGCAGTGGAGGGACAGGGGTTTCAGAGACCCAGTACTTC.

The chain uses TRBV5-8 and TRBJ2-1; either TRBD1 or TRBD2 may supply D (6 bases each). The CDR3 covers 18 residues. With 0 bases removed from V and 1 base from J, the gap between germline ends came to 17 bases. In germline, CDR1 is SGHTS, CDR2 YDEGEE. The CDR3 is CASSLVVFWGASYNEQFF. Here the CDR3 DNA reads TGTGCCAGCAGCTTGGTAGTATTTTGGGGGGCATCCTACAATGAGCAGTTCTTC.

In its sample, this clonotype was seen many times. The V gene is TRBV14, the J gene TRBJ2-7; D remains ambiguous. CDR3 length: 14 residues. Trimming shortened V by 0 bases and J by 2 bases, and 8 bases separated the two germline ends. The V gene's germline CDR1 is SGHDN and CDR2 FVKESK. CDR3 nucleotides: TGTGCCAGCAGCCAAGAGTTGGGAACCTACGAGCAGTACTTC. It yields the protein CASSQELGTYEQYF. The entire variable domain, with the rest obtained from reference TRBV14 and TRBJ2-7, is as follows: EAGVTQFPSHSVIEKGQTVTLRCDPISGHDNLYWYRRVMGKEIKFLLHFVKESKQDESGMPNNRFLAERTGGTYSTLKVQPAELEDSGVYFCASSQELGTYEQYFGPGTRLTVT.

V gene TRBV4-1 combines with J gene TRBJ2-5; TRBD1 agrees at 9 bases. Losses at the gene ends were 2 bases for V and 7 bases for J; bases not matched to a gene: 8. Germline-derived CDR1 and CDR2 are MGHRA and YSYEKL. The CDR3 has 15 amino acids. The CDR3, as DNA: TGCGCCAGCAGCCAAAACGGACAGGGGTCTGGGACCCAGTACTTC. Translating it yields CASSQNGQGSGTQYF.